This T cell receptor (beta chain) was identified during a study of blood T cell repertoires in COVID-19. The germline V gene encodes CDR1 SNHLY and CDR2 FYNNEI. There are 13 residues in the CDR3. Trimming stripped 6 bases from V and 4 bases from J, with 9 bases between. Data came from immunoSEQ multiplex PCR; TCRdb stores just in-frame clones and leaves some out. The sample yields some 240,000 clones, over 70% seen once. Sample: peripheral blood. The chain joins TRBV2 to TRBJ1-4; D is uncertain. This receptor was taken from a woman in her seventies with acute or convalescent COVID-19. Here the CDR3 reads CASRMALNEKLFF. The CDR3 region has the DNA TGTGCCAGCAGAATGGCCCTTAATGAAAAACTGTTTTTT.